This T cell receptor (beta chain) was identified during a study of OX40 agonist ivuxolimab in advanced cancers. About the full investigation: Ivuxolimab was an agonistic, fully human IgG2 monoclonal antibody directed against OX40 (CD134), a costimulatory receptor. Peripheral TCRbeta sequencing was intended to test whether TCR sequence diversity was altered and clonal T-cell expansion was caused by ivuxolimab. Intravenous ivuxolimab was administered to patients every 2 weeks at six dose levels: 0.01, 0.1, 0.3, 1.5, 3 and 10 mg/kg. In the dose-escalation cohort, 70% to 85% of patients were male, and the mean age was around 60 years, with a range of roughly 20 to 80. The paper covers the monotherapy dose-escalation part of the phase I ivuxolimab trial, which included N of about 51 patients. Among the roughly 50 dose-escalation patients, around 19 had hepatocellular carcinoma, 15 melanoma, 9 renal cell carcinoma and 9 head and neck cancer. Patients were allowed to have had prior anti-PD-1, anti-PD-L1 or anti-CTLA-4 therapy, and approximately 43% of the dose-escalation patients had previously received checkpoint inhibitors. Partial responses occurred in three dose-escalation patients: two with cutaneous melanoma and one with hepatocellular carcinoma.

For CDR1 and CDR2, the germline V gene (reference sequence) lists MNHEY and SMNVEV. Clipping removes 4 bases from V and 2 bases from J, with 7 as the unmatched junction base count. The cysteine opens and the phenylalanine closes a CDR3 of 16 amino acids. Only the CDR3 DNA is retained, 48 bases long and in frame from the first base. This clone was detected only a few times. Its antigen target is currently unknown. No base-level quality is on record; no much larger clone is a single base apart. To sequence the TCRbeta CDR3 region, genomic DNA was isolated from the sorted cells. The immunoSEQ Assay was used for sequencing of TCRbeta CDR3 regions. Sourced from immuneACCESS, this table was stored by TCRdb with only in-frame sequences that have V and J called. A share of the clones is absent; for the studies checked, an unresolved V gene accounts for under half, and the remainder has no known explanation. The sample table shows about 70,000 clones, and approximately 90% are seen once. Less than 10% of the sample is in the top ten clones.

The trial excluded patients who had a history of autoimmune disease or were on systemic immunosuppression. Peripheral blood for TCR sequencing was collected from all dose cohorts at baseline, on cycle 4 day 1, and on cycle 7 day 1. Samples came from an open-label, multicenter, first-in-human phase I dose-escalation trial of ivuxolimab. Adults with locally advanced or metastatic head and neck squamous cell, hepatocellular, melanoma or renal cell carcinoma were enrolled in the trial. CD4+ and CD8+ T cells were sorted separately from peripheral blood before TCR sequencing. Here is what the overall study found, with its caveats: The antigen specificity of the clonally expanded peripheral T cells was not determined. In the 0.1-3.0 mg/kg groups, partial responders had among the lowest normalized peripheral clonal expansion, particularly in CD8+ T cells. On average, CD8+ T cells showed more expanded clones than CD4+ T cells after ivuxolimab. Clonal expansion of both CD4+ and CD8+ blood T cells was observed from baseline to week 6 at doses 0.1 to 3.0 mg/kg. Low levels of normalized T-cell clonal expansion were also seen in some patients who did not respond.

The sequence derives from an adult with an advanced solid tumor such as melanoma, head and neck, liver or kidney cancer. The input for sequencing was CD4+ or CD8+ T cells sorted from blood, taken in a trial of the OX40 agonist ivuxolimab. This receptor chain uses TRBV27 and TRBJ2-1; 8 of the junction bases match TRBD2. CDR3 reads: CASSSVGGATYNEQFF. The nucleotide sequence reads TGTGCCAGCAGTTCTGTCGGGGGGGCGACCTACAATGAGCAGTTCTTC.